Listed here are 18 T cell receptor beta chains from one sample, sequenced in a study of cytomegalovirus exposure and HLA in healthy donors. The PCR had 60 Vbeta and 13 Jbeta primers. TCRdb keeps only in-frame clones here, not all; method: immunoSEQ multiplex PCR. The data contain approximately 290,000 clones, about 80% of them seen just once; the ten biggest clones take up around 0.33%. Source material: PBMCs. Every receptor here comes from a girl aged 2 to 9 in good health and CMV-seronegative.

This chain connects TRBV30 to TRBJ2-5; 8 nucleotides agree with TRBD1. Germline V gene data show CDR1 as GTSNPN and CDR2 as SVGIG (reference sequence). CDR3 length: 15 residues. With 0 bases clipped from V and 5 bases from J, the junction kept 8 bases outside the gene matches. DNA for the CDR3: TGTGCCTGGAGTGTACTCGGGACAGGTTCCGAGACCCAGTACTTC. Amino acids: CAWSVLGTGSETQYF.

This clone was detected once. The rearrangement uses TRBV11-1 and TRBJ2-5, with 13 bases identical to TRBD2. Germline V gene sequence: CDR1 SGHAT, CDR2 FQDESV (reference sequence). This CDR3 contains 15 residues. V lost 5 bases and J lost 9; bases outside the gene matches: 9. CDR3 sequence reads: CASSEGLAGLEAQYF. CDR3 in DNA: TGTGCCAGCAGCGAGGGACTAGCGGGACTGGAGGCCCAGTACTTC. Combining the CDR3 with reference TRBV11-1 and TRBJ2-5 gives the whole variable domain EAEVAQSPRYKITEKSQAVAFWCDPISGHATLYWYRQILGQGPELLVQFQDESVVDDSQLPKDRFSAERLKGVDSTLKIQPAELGDSAMYLCASSEGLAGLEAQYFGPGTRLLVL.

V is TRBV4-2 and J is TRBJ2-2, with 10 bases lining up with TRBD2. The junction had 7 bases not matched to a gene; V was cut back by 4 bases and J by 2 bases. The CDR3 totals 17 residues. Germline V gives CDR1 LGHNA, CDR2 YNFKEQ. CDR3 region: CASSLPGLARNTGELFF. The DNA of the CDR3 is TGTGCCAGCAGCCTACCGGGACTAGCGAGAAACACCGGGGAGCTGTTTTTT.

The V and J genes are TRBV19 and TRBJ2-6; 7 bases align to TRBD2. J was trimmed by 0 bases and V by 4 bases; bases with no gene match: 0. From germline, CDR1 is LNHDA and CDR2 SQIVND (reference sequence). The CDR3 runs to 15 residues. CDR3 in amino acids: CASSRGGSGANVLTF. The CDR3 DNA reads TGTGCCAGTAGTAGGGGGGGCTCTGGGGCCAACGTCCTGACTTTC.

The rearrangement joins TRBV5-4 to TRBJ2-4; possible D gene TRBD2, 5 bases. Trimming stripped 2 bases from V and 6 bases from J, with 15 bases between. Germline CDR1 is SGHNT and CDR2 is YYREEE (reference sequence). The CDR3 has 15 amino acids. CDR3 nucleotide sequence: TGTGCCAGCAGCTTATGGTTAGGGAGTTCAAACATTCAGTACTTC. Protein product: CASSLWLGSSNIQYF.

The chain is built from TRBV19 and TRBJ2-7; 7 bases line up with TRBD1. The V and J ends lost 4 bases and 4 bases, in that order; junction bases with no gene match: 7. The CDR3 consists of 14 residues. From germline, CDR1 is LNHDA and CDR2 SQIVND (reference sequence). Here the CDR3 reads CASSTRTGNYEQYF. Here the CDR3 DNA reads TGTGCCAGTAGTACGCGGACAGGAAATTACGAGCAGTACTTC.

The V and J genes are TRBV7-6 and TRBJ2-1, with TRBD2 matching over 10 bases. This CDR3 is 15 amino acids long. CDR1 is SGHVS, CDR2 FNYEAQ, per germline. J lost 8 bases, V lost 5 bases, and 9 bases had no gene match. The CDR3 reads CASSVGLAVVYEQFF. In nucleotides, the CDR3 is TGTGCCAGCAGCGTAGGACTAGCGGTGGTCTATGAGCAGTTCTTC.

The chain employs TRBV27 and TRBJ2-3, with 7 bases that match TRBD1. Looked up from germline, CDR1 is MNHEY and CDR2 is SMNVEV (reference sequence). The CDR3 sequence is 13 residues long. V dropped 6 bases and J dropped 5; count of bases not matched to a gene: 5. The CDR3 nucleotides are TGTGCCAGCAGACGACAGGGCGGAGATACGCAGTATTTT. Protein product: CASRRQGGDTQYF.

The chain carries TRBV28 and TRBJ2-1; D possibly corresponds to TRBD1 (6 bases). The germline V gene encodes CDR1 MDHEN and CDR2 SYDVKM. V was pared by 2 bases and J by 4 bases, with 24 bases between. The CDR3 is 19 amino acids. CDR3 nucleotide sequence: TGTGCCAGCAGTTTAGGCCGACAGGAACCCTTCCACGATTACAATGAGCAGTTCTTC. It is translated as CASSLGRQEPFHDYNEQFF. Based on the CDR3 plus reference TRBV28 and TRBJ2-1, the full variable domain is DVKVTQSSRYLVKRTGEKVFLECVQDMDHENMFWYRQDPGLGLRLIYFSYDVKMKEKGDIPEGYSVSREKKERFSLILESASTNQTSMYLCASSLGRQEPFHDYNEQFFGPGTRLTVL.

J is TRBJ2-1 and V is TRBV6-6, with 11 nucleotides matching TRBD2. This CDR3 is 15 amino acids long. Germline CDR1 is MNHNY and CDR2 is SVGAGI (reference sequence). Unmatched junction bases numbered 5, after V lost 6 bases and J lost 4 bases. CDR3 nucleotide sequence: TGTGCCAGCAGCCTCACTAGCGGGGGATACAATGAGCAGTTCTTC. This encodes CASSLTSGGYNEQFF.

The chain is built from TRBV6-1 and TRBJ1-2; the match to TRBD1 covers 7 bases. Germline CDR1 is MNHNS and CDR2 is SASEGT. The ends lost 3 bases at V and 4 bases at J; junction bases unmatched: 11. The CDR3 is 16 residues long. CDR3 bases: TGTGCCAGCAGTGAGAACGAGGGGGCCGTCTTCTATGGCTACACCTTC. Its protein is CASSENEGAVFYGYTF.

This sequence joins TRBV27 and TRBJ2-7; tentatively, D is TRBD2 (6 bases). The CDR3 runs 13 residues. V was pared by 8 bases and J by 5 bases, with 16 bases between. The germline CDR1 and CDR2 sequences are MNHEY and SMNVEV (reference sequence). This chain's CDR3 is CASRDWELDEQYF. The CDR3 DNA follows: TGTGCCAGCCGGGACTGGGAGCTCGACGAGCAGTACTTC.

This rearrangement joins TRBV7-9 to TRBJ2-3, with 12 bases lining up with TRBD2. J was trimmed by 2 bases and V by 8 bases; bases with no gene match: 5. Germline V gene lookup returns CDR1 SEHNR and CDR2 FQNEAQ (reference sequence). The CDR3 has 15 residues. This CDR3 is CASVPSGRATDTQYF. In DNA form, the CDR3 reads TGTGCCAGCGTCCCTAGCGGGAGGGCCACAGATACGCAGTATTTT.

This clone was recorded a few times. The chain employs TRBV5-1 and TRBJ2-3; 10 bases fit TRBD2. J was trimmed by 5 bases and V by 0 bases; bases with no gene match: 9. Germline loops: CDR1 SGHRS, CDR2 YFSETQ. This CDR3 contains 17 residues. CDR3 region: CASSLEVAGGDLDTQYF. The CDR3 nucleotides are TGCGCCAGCAGCTTGGAAGTAGCGGGGGGTGATTTAGATACGCAGTATTTT.

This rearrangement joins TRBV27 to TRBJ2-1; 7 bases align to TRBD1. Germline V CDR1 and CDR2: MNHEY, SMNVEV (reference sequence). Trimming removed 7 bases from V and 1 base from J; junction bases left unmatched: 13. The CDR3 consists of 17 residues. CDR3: CASIKSRQGSSYNEQFF. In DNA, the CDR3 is TGTGCCAGCATTAAGTCGAGACAGGGATCATCCTACAATGAGCAGTTCTTC.

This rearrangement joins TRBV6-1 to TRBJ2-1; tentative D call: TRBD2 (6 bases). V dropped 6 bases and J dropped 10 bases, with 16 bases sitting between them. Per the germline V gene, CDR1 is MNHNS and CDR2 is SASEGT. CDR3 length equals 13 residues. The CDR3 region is CASRRGGEGEQFF. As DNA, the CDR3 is TGTGCCAGCAGAAGGGGAGGCGAGGGCGAGCAGTTCTTC.

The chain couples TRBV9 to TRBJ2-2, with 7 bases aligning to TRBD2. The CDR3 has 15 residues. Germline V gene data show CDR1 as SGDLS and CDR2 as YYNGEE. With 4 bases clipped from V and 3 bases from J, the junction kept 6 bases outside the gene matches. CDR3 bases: TGTGCCAGCAGCAGTCGTGGGAGGGACACCGGGGAGCTGTTTTTT. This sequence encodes CASSSRGRDTGELFF.

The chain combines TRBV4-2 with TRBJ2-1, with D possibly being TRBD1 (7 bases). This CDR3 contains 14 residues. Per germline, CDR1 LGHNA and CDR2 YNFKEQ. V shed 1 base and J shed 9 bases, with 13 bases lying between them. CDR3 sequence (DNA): TGTGCCAGCAGCCAAGTGTCCCAGGGGGGTGAGCAGTTCTTC. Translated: CASSQVSQGGEQFF.